The next 10 T cell receptor beta chains were all read from a single sample in a study of T cell changes during pregnancy in multiple sclerosis. Assay: immunoSEQ multiplex PCR; the TCRdb copy retains only in-frame clones and omits some. The top ten hold under 1.3% of the sample, which has fewer than 90,000 clones, over 85% seen once. Sequencing used peripheral blood, obtained in the first trimester of pregnancy. These receptor sequences come from a female donor with multiple sclerosis, enrolled in a pregnancy study.

The V gene is TRBV9, the J gene TRBJ1-3; 7 bases are shared with TRBD1. CDR1 SGDLS and CDR2 YYNGEE come from the germline V gene. J was trimmed by 4 bases and V by 0 bases; bases with no gene match: 1. The CDR3 totals 14 residues. The CDR3 DNA reads TGTGCCAGCAGCGTAGTGGGACAGGGAAACACCATATATTTT. This translates into CASSVVGQGNTIYF.

This chain joins TRBV2 and TRBJ2-7; unclear D gene. The CDR3 is made up of 14 amino acids. Trimming took off 1 base at V and 0 bases at J, with 7 bases between the two ends. Germline CDR1 and CDR2: SNHLY and FYNNEI. In nucleotides, the CDR3 is TGTGCCAGCAGTGAAGGGTCTATCTCCTACGAGCAGTACTTC. It encodes CASSEGSISYEQYF.

The chain couples TRBV9 to TRBJ1-4, with a weak D call TRBD1 (5 bases). This CDR3 has 15 amino acids. Looked up from germline, CDR1 is SGDLS and CDR2 is YYNGEE. V dropped 0 bases and J dropped 3 bases, with 9 bases sitting between them. DNA of the CDR3: TGTGCCAGCAGCGTAGGGTTAGGGGCTAATGAAAAACTGTTTTTT. This encodes CASSVGLGANEKLFF.

This sequence joins TRBV7-9 and TRBJ2-7, with D possibly TRBD2 on 6 matching bases. V dropped 1 base and J dropped 3 bases, with 19 bases sitting between them. Germline V gene sequence: CDR1 SEHNR, CDR2 FQNEAQ (reference sequence). This CDR3 region has 17 residues. In DNA form, the CDR3 reads TGTGCCAGCAGCTTAGAGAGATGGGGGGAAGACCTCTACGAGCAGTACTTC. Residues: CASSLERWGEDLYEQYF.

The chain links TRBV6-5 to TRBJ2-5; D gene uncertain. The V and J ends lost 0 bases and 2 bases respectively, with 7 bases between them. CDR3 size: 14 residues. Germline values: CDR1 MNHEY, CDR2 SVGAGI. As DNA, the CDR3 is TGTGCCAGCAGTTACTCGTTTACTCAAGAGACCCAGTACTTC. Encoded protein: CASSYSFTQETQYF.

This rearrangement joins TRBV15 to TRBJ1-5, with 7 bases that match TRBD1. In germline, CDR1 is LNHNV, CDR2 YYDKDF (reference sequence). The V gene end was trimmed by 3 bases and the J gene end by 2 bases; junction bases not matched to a gene: 4. This CDR3 has 15 residues. CDR3 amino acids: CATSSRRGGNQPQHF. The CDR3 nucleotides are TGTGCCACCAGCAGCCGCAGGGGGGGCAATCAGCCCCAGCATTTT. Drawing the rest from reference TRBV15 and TRBJ1-5, the complete variable domain is DAMVIQNPRYQVTQFGKPVTLSCSQTLNHNVMYWYQQKSSQAPKLLFHYYDKDFNNEADTPDNFQSRRPNTSFCFLDIRSPGLGDTAMYLCATSSRRGGNQPQHFGDGTRLSIL.

This chain joins TRBV28 and TRBJ2-4; 10 positions agree with TRBD2. This CDR3 region has 14 residues. The germline V gene has CDR1 MDHEN and CDR2 SYDVKM. The trim removed 9 bases at V and 6 bases at J, leaving 8 bases unmatched. CDR3 coding DNA: TGTGCCAGTAACAGCGGGAGGGCCGGAAACATTCAGTACTTC. This translates into CASNSGRAGNIQYF.

This clone was counted a few times. The J gene is TRBJ1-6, the V gene TRBV5-1; weak D call: TRBD1 (6 bases). Trimming took off 3 bases at V and 10 bases at J, with 11 bases between the two ends. CDR1 SGHRS and CDR2 YFSETQ come from the germline V gene. The CDR3 spans 13 residues. The CDR3, as DNA: TGCGCCAGCAGCTCCACAGGGAGCTCACCCCTCCACTTT. It yields the protein CASSSTGSSPLHF.

The chain has TRBV9 and TRBJ2-5; tentatively, D is TRBD2 (6 bases). This CDR3 contains 16 residues. V shed 3 bases and J shed 5 bases, with 20 bases lying between them. Per germline, CDR1 SGDLS and CDR2 YYNGEE. The CDR3 DNA reads TGTGCCAGCAGCGCCCACCCCGGGGGTAAGACGGAGACCCAGTACTTC. It is translated as CASSAHPGGKTETQYF.

The chain's CDR3 is CASSGTGSSYEQYF. The CDR3 nucleotides are TGTGCCAGCAGTGGGACAGGTTCGTCCTACGAGCAGTACTTC. The chain joins TRBV6-5 to TRBJ2-7; 8 nucleotides line up with TRBD1. There are 14 residues in the CDR3. Germline CDR1 is MNHEY and CDR2 is SVGAGI. The trim removed 5 bases at V and 1 base at J, leaving 4 bases unmatched.